This T cell receptor beta chain was sequenced for a study of OX40 agonist ivuxolimab in advanced cancers. Turning to the study itself: An agonistic human IgG2 monoclonal antibody against OX40 (CD134) was given. Dosing consisted of intravenous ivuxolimab at 0.01 to 10 mg/kg every 2 weeks. Three patients, one with hepatocellular carcinoma and two with cutaneous melanoma, achieved partial responses. Study-wide results and caveats: Nonresponders included some who also had low normalized T-cell clonal expansion.

Notes on this clone: The antigen is not known.

Sequenced by immunoSEQ multiplex PCR; TCRdb stores in-frame clones only, minus some. The top ten clones hold roughly 16% of a sample with roughly 21,000 clones, about 87% of them seen once. There are 15 residues in the CDR3. CDR1 is LNHDA and CDR2 is SQIVND in the germline V gene (reference sequence). Trimming removed 3 bases at V and 8 bases at J, with 16 bases between. The clonotype originates from an adult with an advanced solid tumor such as melanoma, head and neck, liver or kidney cancer. The chain has TRBV19 and TRBJ2-2; D remains unclear. This material consisted of CD4+ or CD8+ T cells sorted from blood, taken in a trial of the OX40 agonist ivuxolimab. CDR3 in amino acids: CASSISGPQWGELFF. CDR3 DNA: TGTGCCAGTAGTATTTCCGGACCCCAGTGGGGGGAGCTGTTTTTT.